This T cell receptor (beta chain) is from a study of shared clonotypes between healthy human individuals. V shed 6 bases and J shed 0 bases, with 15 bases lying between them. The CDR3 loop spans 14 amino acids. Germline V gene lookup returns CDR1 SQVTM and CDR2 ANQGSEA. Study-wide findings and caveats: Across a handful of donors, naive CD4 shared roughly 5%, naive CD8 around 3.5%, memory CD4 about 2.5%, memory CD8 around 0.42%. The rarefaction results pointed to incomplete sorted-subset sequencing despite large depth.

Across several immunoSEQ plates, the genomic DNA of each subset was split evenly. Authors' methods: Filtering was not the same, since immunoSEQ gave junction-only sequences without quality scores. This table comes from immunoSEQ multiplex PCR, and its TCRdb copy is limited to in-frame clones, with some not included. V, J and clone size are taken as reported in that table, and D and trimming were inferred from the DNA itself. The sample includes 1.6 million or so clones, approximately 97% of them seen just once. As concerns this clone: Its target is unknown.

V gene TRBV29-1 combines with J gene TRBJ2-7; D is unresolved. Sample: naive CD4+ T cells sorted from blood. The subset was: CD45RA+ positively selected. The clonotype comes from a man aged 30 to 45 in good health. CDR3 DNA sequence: TGCAGCGTGCTGACTGCCAAGAGCTCCTACGAGCAGTACTTC. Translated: CSVLTAKSSYEQYF.